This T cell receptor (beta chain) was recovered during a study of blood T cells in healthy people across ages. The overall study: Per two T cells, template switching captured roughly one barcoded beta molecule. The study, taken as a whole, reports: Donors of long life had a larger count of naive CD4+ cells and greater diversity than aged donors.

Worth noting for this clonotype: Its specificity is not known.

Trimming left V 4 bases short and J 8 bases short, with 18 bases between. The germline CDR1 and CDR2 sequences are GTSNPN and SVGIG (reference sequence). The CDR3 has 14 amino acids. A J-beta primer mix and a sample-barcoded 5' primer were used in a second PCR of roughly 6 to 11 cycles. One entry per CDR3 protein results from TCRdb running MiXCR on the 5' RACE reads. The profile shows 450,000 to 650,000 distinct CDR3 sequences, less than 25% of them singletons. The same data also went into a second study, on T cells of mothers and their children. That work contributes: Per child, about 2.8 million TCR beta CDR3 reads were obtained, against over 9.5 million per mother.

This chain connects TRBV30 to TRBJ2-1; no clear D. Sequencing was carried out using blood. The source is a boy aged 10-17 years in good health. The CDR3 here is CAWTDGRTFDEQFF. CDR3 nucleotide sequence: TGTGCCTGGACTGACGGAAGGACCTTCGATGAGCAGTTCTTC.